This note documents a single TCR beta chain sequence. There is no known antigen for this receptor. One base away there is no much larger clone; base qualities are not given. For sequencing of the TCRbeta CDR3 region, genomic DNA was extracted from the sorted cells. The immunoSEQ Assay was used to sequence the TCRbeta CDR3 regions. What TCRdb holds here is the immuneACCESS table cut down to in-frame rearrangements. Part of the clones is not present; checked against another copy, under half of the missing clones reflect an unresolved V gene, and the others are unexplained. This sample is represented by about 80,000 clones; approximately 88% of them were singletons. The top ten hold roughly 13% of the sample. The trial excluded patients who had a history of autoimmune disease or were on systemic immunosuppression. Peripheral blood for TCR sequencing was drawn from every dose cohort at baseline, at cycle 4 day 1 and at cycle 7 day 1. Samples were obtained from an open-label, multicenter, first-in-human phase I dose-escalation trial of ivuxolimab. Adults with locally advanced or metastatic head and neck squamous cell, hepatocellular, melanoma or renal cell carcinoma were enrolled in the trial. Before TCR sequencing, CD4+ and CD8+ T cells were separately sorted from peripheral blood.

The sample belongs to a study of OX40 agonist ivuxolimab in advanced cancers. Some background on the complete study: Ivuxolimab, which targeted the costimulatory receptor OX40 (CD134), was an agonistic, fully human IgG2 monoclonal antibody. Patients were allowed to have had prior anti-PD-1, anti-PD-L1 or anti-CTLA-4 therapy, and around 40% of the dose-escalation patients had previously received checkpoint inhibitors. Partial responses occurred in three dose-escalation patients: two with cutaneous melanoma and one with hepatocellular carcinoma. Intravenous ivuxolimab was administered to patients every 2 weeks at six dose levels: 0.01, 0.1, 0.3, 1.5, 3 and 10 mg/kg. The monotherapy dose-escalation portion (N ≈ 55 patients) of the phase I ivuxolimab trial is reported in the paper. The purpose of peripheral TCRbeta sequencing was to test whether ivuxolimab changed TCR sequence diversity and led to clonal T-cell expansion. Among the roughly 50 dose-escalation patients, roughly 20 had hepatocellular carcinoma, approximately 15 melanoma, 9 renal cell carcinoma and 9 head and neck cancer. The dose-escalation cohort was about 87% male with a mean age of about 58 years, ranging from roughly 23 to 85.

The CDR3 measures 16 amino acids from cysteine to phenylalanine. Only the CDR3 part of the read is kept: 48 bases, read in frame from the first base. CDR1 and CDR2 are read off the germline V gene as MDHEN and SYDVKM. Germline trimming: 4 bases from V, 1 base from J; junction bases outside gene matches: 8. Broad study findings and their caveats: In partial responders in the 0.1-3.0 mg/kg groups, normalized peripheral clonal expansion was found to be among the lowest, especially among CD8+ T cells. Antigen specificity was not determined for the clonally expanded peripheral T cells. At doses of 0.1 to 3.0 mg/kg, clonal expansion of both CD4+ and CD8+ T cells in blood was seen between baseline and week 6. After ivuxolimab, expanded clones were on average more numerous among CD8+ T cells than among CD4+ T cells. Low levels of normalized T-cell clonal expansion were also seen in some nonresponding patients.

The rearrangement combines TRBV28 with TRBJ2-3; TRBD2 fits 7 bases in the junction. The source was CD4+ or CD8+ T cells sorted from blood, collected in a trial of the OX40 agonist ivuxolimab. The receptor was derived from an adult with an advanced solid tumor such as melanoma, head and neck, liver or kidney cancer. The sequenced DNA is TGTGCCAGCAGTTCCCGAGCGGGATCGGGCACAGATACGCAGTATTTT. Protein translation: CASSSRAGSGTDTQYF.